Listed below are T cell receptor beta chains from one sample, sequenced in a study of blood T cell repertoires in COVID-19. Method: immunoSEQ multiplex PCR; TCRdb's copy keeps in-frame clones and lacks some. The sample has about 360,000 clones, 87% seen once. Sequenced material: PBMCs or T cells enriched from blood (not recorded which). These receptors came from a man younger than 40 who had recovered from COVID-19. CDR3s include the opening cysteine and the closing phenylalanine or tryptophan. Fields, in order: V gene, J gene, D gene, clone size, CDR3 DNA, CDR3 protein. D genes are given only for firm matches. Expanded clones get a size class; other rows say once, few or many, or leave the size out.

TRBV19	TRBJ2-3	NA	NA	TGTGCCAGTAGTAGCGGGGTTAGCACAGATACGCAGTATTTT	CASSSGVSTDTQYF
TRBV3-1/TRBV3-2	TRBJ1-5	NA	NA	TGTGCCAGCAGCCAAGACAGGGTCCAGCCCCAGCATTTT	CASSQDRVQPQHF
TRBV7-3	TRBJ2-2	TRBD2	NA	TGTGCCAGCAGCTTGAGCCTAGCGGGGGTGAACACCGGGGAGCTGTTTTTT	CASSLSLAGVNTGELFF
TRBV19	TRBJ1-1	NA	NA	TGTGCCAGTAGTATAGGCAGGGCGAACACTGAAGCTTTCTTT	CASSIGRANTEAFF
TRBV6-5	TRBJ1-5	NA	once	TGTGCCAGCACCCCCGGAGGGAATCAGCCCCAGCATTTT	CASTPGGNQPQHF
TRBV19	TRBJ1-1	TRBD1	once	TGTGCCAGTAAATCGGGACAGGGGGCAGGTAAGACTGAAGCTTTCTTT	CASKSGQGAGKTEAFF
TRBV2	TRBJ1-4	TRBD1	NA	TGTGCCAGCAGTGAACGGAGAACAGGGGCTAATGAAAAACTGTTTTTT	CASSERRTGANEKLFF
TRBV13	TRBJ1-1	NA	NA	TGTGCCAGCAGCTTATCAGGAACCCTAAGGACTGAAGCTTTCTTT	CASSLSGTLRTEAFF
TRBV5-1	TRBJ2-3	TRBD2	NA	TGCGCCAGCAGCCCCCTACTAGCGGGGGGTACAGATACGCAGTATTTT	CASSPLLAGGTDTQYF
TRBV5-1	TRBJ2-7	TRBD1	NA	TGCGCCAGCAGCGAGGGACAGGGTCTCCACGAGCAGTACTTC	CASSEGQGLHEQYF
TRBV19	TRBJ2-3	TRBD2	NA	TGTGCCAGCGCCCTCGGGGGGGGGCTAGATACGCAGTATTTT	CASALGGGLDTQYF
TRBV19	TRBJ1-6	NA	once	TGTGCCAGTAGTACTCTTGGGGGCCGCTGGAATAATTCACCCCTCCACTTT	CASSTLGGRWNNSPLHF
TRBV7-2	TRBJ2-5	NA	NA	TGTGCCAGCAGCTTACAGTATAAAGAGACCCAGTACTTC	CASSLQYKETQYF
TRBV7-2	TRBJ2-1	NA	once	TGTGCCAGCAGGGAAGCGGAGTCCCTCGGCACCTACAATGAGCAGTTCTTC	CASREAESLGTYNEQFF
TRBV3-1/TRBV3-2	TRBJ1-2	NA	NA	TGTGCCAGCAGCCAAGACAGGTCGCGAGGCTACACCTTC	CASSQDRSRGYTF
TRBV2	TRBJ1-4	NA	NA	TGTGCCAGCGGGGGCAGATCAAGGGGTGAAAAACTGTTTTTT	CASGGRSRGEKLFF
TRBV6-5	TRBJ1-1	NA	NA	TGTGCCAGCAGTAACTCCCCGGACTTCCTGAACACTGAAGCTTTCTTT	CASSNSPDFLNTEAFF
TRBV19	TRBJ1-5	TRBD1	NA	TGTGCCAGTGGGGACAGGGGAAGATTTAATCAGCCCCAGCATTTT	CASGDRGRFNQPQHF
TRBV30	TRBJ2-5	NA	NA	TGTGCCTGGAGTACCCCCGGGAGACCTGAAGTAAGGGAGACCCAGTACTTC	CAWSTPGRPEVRETQYF
TRBV6-5	TRBJ1-1	NA	NA	TGTGCCAGCAGTTGGGGGACTTTAGAAGTAACTGAAGCTTTCTTT	CASSWGTLEVTEAFF
TRBV27	TRBJ2-1	NA	NA	TGTGCCAGCAGTACAGGAAGCTCCTACAATGAGCAGTTCTTC	CASSTGSSYNEQFF
TRBV19	TRBJ2-5	NA	NA	TGTGCCAGTAGTAGAGGACTCTCACAAGAGACCCAGTACTTC	CASSRGLSQETQYF
TRBV12-3/TRBV12-4	TRBJ2-7	NA	NA	TGTGCCAGCAGTTTGGGGCCAACACATCAGTACTTC	CASSLGPTHQYF
TRBV9	TRBJ2-1	TRBD1	NA	TGTGCCAGCACTGCCAGGGGGTCGAGCTCCTACAATGAGCAGTTCTTC	CASTARGSSSYNEQFF
TRBV19	TRBJ1-5	NA	NA	TGTGCCAGTAGTTTGACAGGTTTGGACAATCAGCCCCAGCATTTT	CASSLTGLDNQPQHF
TRBV11-2	TRBJ1-3	NA	NA	TGTGCCAGCATCCCGATTGGCGGAAACACCATATATTTT	CASIPIGGNTIYF
TRBV18	TRBJ2-5	NA	NA	TGTGCCAGCTCACCACCCCCAGCGATTCAAGAGACCCAGTACTTC	CASSPPPAIQETQYF